The entry below describes one T cell receptor (beta chain). The target antigen is unknown. One junction end does not reproduce the germline sequence, and a read error may be involved. The sample originates from a study of cytomegalovirus exposure and HLA in healthy donors. Primers for the PCR totalled 60 Vbeta and 13 Jbeta. Sequencing was performed with immunoSEQ multiplex PCR; in TCRdb, only in-frame clones are kept and a portion is missing. The sample has 150,000 to 200,000 clones; approximately 84% are singletons. Study-level findings and limits: A link between a missense DCLRE1C variant and TCR beta V- and J-gene trimming emerged from a later analysis. In vitro assays verified that a few CMV-associated chains recognized CMV antigens specifically. Despite most TCR sequences being rare, some public TCRs occurred in many donors. Earlier analysis found most TCR beta V segments productive about 90% or about 30% of the time.

This receptor was taken from a girl between 5 and 17 years old in good health and CMV-seropositive. The sequencing sample was made of PBMCs.

This chain's CDR3 is CASGETSGGLSYEQYF. The CDR3 DNA sequence: TGTGCCAGCGGTGAGACTAGCGGGGGCCTCTCCTACGAGCAGTACTTC. This chain connects TRBV6-1 to TRBJ2-7, with 12 positions matching TRBD2. Germline V CDR1 and CDR2: MNHNS, SASEGT. The CDR3 has 16 amino acids.